A single sample gave rise to the 28 T cell receptor beta chains below, sequenced in a study of shared clonotypes between healthy human individuals. Method: immunoSEQ multiplex PCR; TCRdb's copy keeps in-frame clones and lacks some. Of over 1.5 million clones in the sample, 95% to 99% were seen once. The sequencing sample was made of naive CD4+ T cells sorted from blood. As for subset: CD45RA+ positively selected. The receptor set was obtained from a man aged 30 to 45 in good health.

Points on this clone: The identical CDR3 is also encoded by other nucleotide sequences in the sample. This chain links TRBV7-9 with TRBJ2-7; D gene ambiguous. The germline V and J ends were trimmed by 3 bases and 2 bases, with 8 bases remaining between them. The V gene's germline CDR1 is SEHNR and CDR2 FQNEAQ (reference sequence). This CDR3 has 13 amino acids. The CDR3 DNA follows: TGTGCCAGCAGCTTCGGCGGAGCCTACGAGCAGTACTTC. Translation gives CASSFGGAYEQYF.

Regarding this clone: Other DNA sequences in the same sample also yield this CDR3. The chain carries TRBV9 and TRBJ2-1, with 10 positions matching TRBD1. J was trimmed by 3 bases and V by 0 bases; bases with no gene match: 0. The CDR3 totals 15 residues. The V gene's germline CDR1 is SGDLS and CDR2 YYNGEE. CDR3 nucleotides: TGTGCCAGCAGCGTAGGGACAGGGGGCTACAATGAGCAGTTCTTC. This encodes CASSVGTGGYNEQFF.

V usage is TRBV10-1 and J usage is TRBJ2-5; the D call may be TRBD1 or TRBD2 (5 bases each). The germline V gene has CDR1 WNHNN and CDR2 SYGVQD (reference sequence). The CDR3 has 14 residues. The V end lost 4 bases, the J end lost 1 base, and 10 bases lay between the germline ends. CDR3 sequence reads: CASSVGGPQETQYF. The CDR3 nucleotides are TGCGCCAGCAGTGTTGGGGGACCCCAAGAGACCCAGTACTTC.

The chain is built from TRBV5-1 and TRBJ2-5; D gene uncertain. This CDR3 contains 14 residues. Germline V gene sequence: CDR1 SGHRS, CDR2 YFSETQ. Trimming shortened V by 2 bases and J by 2 bases, and 10 bases separated the two germline ends. Here the CDR3 DNA reads TGCGCCAGCAGCTTTGGGGATATTCAAGAGACCCAGTACTTC. Translating it yields CASSFGDIQETQYF.

The J gene is TRBJ1-5, the V gene TRBV19, with unresolved D. Germline lookup yields CDR1 LNHDA and CDR2 SQIVND (reference sequence). This CDR3 contains 14 residues. The ends were cut back, 5 bases at V and 5 bases at J, with 13 bases in the middle. CDR3 DNA: TGTGCCAGTAGTCTTCATAATGGGGATCAGCCCCAGCATTTT. The encoded protein is CASSLHNGDQPQHF.

The V gene is TRBV18, the J gene TRBJ1-4; 7 bases map to TRBD1. The CDR3 totals 18 residues. The J segment lost 0 bases and the V segment lost 6 bases, leaving 13 bases of the junction unmatched. CDR1 and CDR2 from the germline V gene are KGHSH and LQKENI. Here the CDR3 DNA reads TGTGCCAGCTCGCCAAAGACAGGGATGGGAACAACTAATGAAAAACTGTTTTTT. Amino acid sequence: CASSPKTGMGTTNEKLFF. Full variable domain (rest looked up from reference TRBV18 and TRBJ1-4): NAGVMQNPRHLVRRRGQEARLRCSPMKGHSHVYWYRQLPEEGLKFMVYLQKENIIDESGMPKERFSAEFPKEGPSILRIQQVVRGDSAAYFCASSPKTGMGTTNEKLFFGSGTQLSVL.

This chain joins TRBV14 and TRBJ2-3, with D maybe TRBD1 (6 bases). V was pared by 8 bases and J by 6 bases, with 21 bases between. CDR3 length equals 15 residues. The germline V gene encodes CDR1 SGHDN and CDR2 FVKESK. This chain's CDR3 is CASSKRGTLGDTQYF. The CDR3 DNA follows: TGTGCCAGCTCCAAAAGGGGGACCCTTGGGGATACGCAGTATTTT.

This clone has more than one count but fewer than ten. The same CDR3 arises from other DNA sequences in this sample as well. The chain employs TRBV19 and TRBJ2-2; the D gene is possibly TRBD1 (6 bases). The germline CDR1 and CDR2 sequences are LNHDA and SQIVND (reference sequence). Trimming removed 4 bases from V and 1 base from J, with 7 bases in between. CDR3 size: 14 residues. The CDR3 DNA reads as TGTGCCAGTAGTAGGACAGTGAACACCGGGGAGCTGTTTTTT. It codes for CASSRTVNTGELFF. Looking up the rest from reference TRBV19 and TRBJ2-2 gives the full variable domain: DGGITQSPKYLFRKEGQNVTLSCEQNLNHDAMYWYRQDPGQGLRLIYYSQIVNDFQKGDIAEGYSVSREKKESFPLTVTSAQKNPTAFYLCASSRTVNTGELFFGEGSRLTVL.

This clone has just one count. V and J are TRBV29-1 and TRBJ1-3, with D perhaps matching TRBD1 (5 bases). Trimming pared 4 bases from V and 4 bases from J, leaving 8 bases between. This CDR3 is 12 amino acids long. Germline loops: CDR1 SQVTM, CDR2 ANQGSEA. The CDR3 loop reads CSVGGVGNTIYF. The CDR3 coding sequence is TGCAGCGTTGGGGGGGTAGGAAACACCATATATTTT.

The J gene is TRBJ1-2, the V gene TRBV2, with a possible D match to TRBD1 (6 bases). V was pared by 6 bases and J by 8 bases, with 22 bases between. The CDR3 contains 15 residues. The germline gives CDR1 SNHLY, CDR2 FYNNEI. CDR3 bases: TGTGCCAGCAGAGACCTCGACAGGAGGGTGTACGGCTACACCTTC. It yields the protein CASRDLDRRVYGYTF.

Concerning this clone itself: Other DNA sequences in this sample translate to the same CDR3. The V call is TRBV5-1, the J call TRBJ1-4; D is possibly TRBD1 (5 bases). The CDR3 is made up of 14 amino acids. Germline CDR1 is SGHRS and CDR2 is YFSETQ. V gave up 4 bases and J gave up 5 bases, with 12 bases separating them. The CDR3 coding sequence is TGCGCCAGCAGCCCCGGGACGGGAAATGAAAAACTGTTTTTT. This gives the protein CASSPGTGNEKLFF.

About this clone itself: Distinct nucleotide sequences in the sample also encode this CDR3. The V and J genes are TRBV9 and TRBJ2-3; D remains unclear. The germline V and J ends were trimmed by 0 bases and 2 bases, with 7 bases remaining between them. CDR3 length: 14 residues. Per germline, CDR1 SGDLS and CDR2 YYNGEE. The CDR3 here is CASSVEGLTDTQYF. CDR3 DNA: TGTGCCAGCAGCGTAGAGGGTCTCACAGATACGCAGTATTTT.

The V gene is TRBV28, the J gene TRBJ2-7; 10 bases align to TRBD2. Germline values: CDR1 MDHEN, CDR2 SYDVKM. This CDR3 has 16 residues. Trimming took 3 bases from V and 6 from J; bases not matched to a gene: 11. The DNA of the CDR3 is TGTGCCAGCAGTTTGGTTTCTAGCGGGAGTCCTGTCGAGCAGTACTTC. Protein product: CASSLVSSGSPVEQYF.

This chain links TRBV11-2 with TRBJ1-1; D is undetermined. CDR3 length: 11 amino acids. Per the germline V gene, CDR1 is SGHAT and CDR2 is FQNNGV. Trimming cost V 1 base and J 8 bases, with 5 bases left between them. The CDR3 spells CASSLASEAFF. The CDR3 DNA reads TGTGCCAGCAGCTTAGCGAGCGAAGCTTTCTTT. Filled out from reference TRBV11-2 and TRBJ1-1, the complete variable domain reads EAGVAQSPRYKIIEKRQSVAFWCNPISGHATLYWYQQILGQGPKLLIQFQNNGVVDDSQLPKDRFSAERLKGVDSTLKIQPAKLEDSAVYLCASSLASEAFFGQGTRLTVV.

This clone has a single count. V and J are TRBV29-1 and TRBJ2-1; tentatively, D is TRBD2 (5 bases). The CDR3 is made up of 13 amino acids. The ends were cut back, 5 bases at V and 3 bases at J, with 11 bases in the middle. Germline V CDR1 and CDR2: SQVTM, ANQGSEA. This chain's CDR3 is CSVTHTSYNEQFF. In DNA form, the CDR3 reads TGCAGCGTTACGCACACTAGCTACAATGAGCAGTTCTTC.

J is TRBJ2-4 and V is TRBV10-3; D is perhaps TRBD1 or TRBD2 (5 bases each). This CDR3 spans 16 amino acids. The V gene lost 5 bases and the J gene lost 0 bases, with 14 bases spanning the gap. In germline, CDR1 is ENHRY, CDR2 SYGVKD. CDR3 protein: CAISPGTDIAKNIQYF. CDR3 in DNA: TGTGCCATCAGTCCTGGGACGGATATAGCCAAAAACATTCAGTACTTC.

The chain carries TRBV28 and TRBJ1-2; D unresolved. V was trimmed by 5 bases and J by 5 bases, leaving 15 bases between them. Germline assignment: CDR1 MDHEN and CDR2 SYDVKM. The CDR3 sequence is 14 residues long. In DNA form, the CDR3 reads TGTGCCAGCAGTGAGATCGGCAGATCTTATGGCTACACCTTC. Translating gives CASSEIGRSYGYTF.

The chain uses TRBV5-4 and TRBJ1-2; TRBD1 aligns across 9 bases. The trim removed 3 bases at V and 12 bases at J, leaving 12 bases unmatched. Germline CDR1 reads SGHNT; CDR2 reads YYREEE (reference sequence). The CDR3 extends over 14 amino acids. CDR3 in DNA: TGTGCCAGCAGCTCTTGGACAGGGGCGCGTCTACACACCTTC. Residues: CASSSWTGARLHTF. Full variable domain (outside the CDR3, taken from reference TRBV5-4 and TRBJ1-2): ETGVTQSPTHLIKTRGQQVTLRCSSQSGHNTVSWYQQALGQGPQFIFQYYREEENGRGNFPPRFSGLQFPNYSSELNVNALELDDSALYLCASSSWTGARLHTFGSGTRLTVV.

A word on this clone: Distinct nucleotide sequences in the sample also encode this CDR3. The rearrangement joins TRBV20-1 to TRBJ2-7, with D possibly being TRBD1 (5 bases). Deletions cut 6 bases from V and 4 bases from J, with 10 bases between. The CDR3 length is 11 residues. CDR1 and CDR2 from the germline V gene are DFQATT and SNEGSKA (reference sequence). DNA of the CDR3: TGCAGTGCCGCGACAGATTACGAGCAGTACTTC. Protein product: CSAATDYEQYF.

The count of this clone is one. The chain combines TRBV7-9 with TRBJ2-7; D is perhaps TRBD1 (5 bases). Germline V gene lookup returns CDR1 SEHNR and CDR2 FQNEAQ (reference sequence). Trimming removed 2 bases at V and 6 bases at J, with 11 bases between. The CDR3 consists of 13 residues. CDR3 nucleotide sequence: TGTGCCAGCAGCTTAATGACAGAGAGCGAGCAGTACTTC. Encoded protein: CASSLMTESEQYF.

The gene calls are TRBV7-8 and TRBJ1-4; unclear D gene. V dropped 1 base and J dropped 0 bases, with 6 bases sitting between them. The CDR3 extends over 15 amino acids. Germline V gives CDR1 SGHVS, CDR2 FQNEAQ. CDR3 protein: CASSLVFATNEKLFF. DNA for the CDR3: TGTGCCAGCAGCTTAGTGTTCGCAACTAATGAAAAACTGTTTTTT.

The J gene is TRBJ1-1, the V gene TRBV9, with D maybe TRBD1 (5 bases). The CDR3 runs 15 residues. V dropped 0 bases and J dropped 0 bases, with 9 bases sitting between them. The germline V gene has CDR1 SGDLS and CDR2 YYNGEE. CDR3 DNA: TGTGCCAGCAGCGTAGACGTGGGGCTGAACACTGAAGCTTTCTTT. Encoded protein: CASSVDVGLNTEAFF.

This clone was found once. The chain uses TRBV5-1 and TRBJ2-1; 15 nucleotides agree with TRBD2. Germline CDR1 reads SGHRS; CDR2 reads YFSETQ. There are 16 residues in the CDR3. The ends lost 4 bases at V and 9 bases at J; junction bases unmatched: 8. The CDR3 spells CASSLIPGLAGGEQFF. The CDR3 region has the DNA TGCGCCAGCAGCCTAATACCGGGACTAGCGGGAGGTGAGCAGTTCTTC.

The chain combines TRBV4-3 with TRBJ2-1; no clear D gene. Trimming took off 0 bases at V and 8 bases at J, with 20 bases between the two ends. Germline CDR1 LGHNA, CDR2 YSLEER. The CDR3 contains 17 residues. This CDR3 is CASSQEPSNLTPYEQFF. CDR3 DNA: TGCGCCAGCAGCCAAGAACCTAGTAATCTCACCCCGTATGAGCAGTTCTTC.

For this clone: The junction shows a germline mismatch at one end, possibly a read error. V is TRBV7-7 and J is TRBJ2-3, with D possibly TRBD1 on 5 matching bases. Germline assignment: CDR1 SSHAT and CDR2 FNYEAQ (reference sequence). This CDR3 is 15 amino acids long. In DNA form, the CDR3 reads TGTGCTAGCATTCTGGGGCAAGACGCAACAGATACGCAGTATTTT. Its translation: CASILGQDATDTQYF.

The rearrangement uses TRBV18 and TRBJ2-3; 11 nucleotides line up with TRBD1. Germline assignment: CDR1 KGHSH and CDR2 LQKENI. The V and J ends lost 3 bases and 5 bases, in that order; junction bases with no gene match: 1. The CDR3 sequence is 14 residues long. In DNA form, the CDR3 reads TGTGCCAGCTCACCGGGGACAGGGGGAGATACGCAGTATTTT. Amino acids: CASSPGTGGDTQYF.

The chain is built from TRBV2 and TRBJ2-5; 8 positions match TRBD2. The CDR3 runs to 15 residues. With V trimmed by 2 bases and J by 3 bases, 5 bases remained unmatched. Germline V CDR1 and CDR2: SNHLY, FYNNEI. The CDR3 spells CASSERTSGKETQYF. In nucleotides, the CDR3 is TGTGCCAGCAGTGAACGCACTAGCGGAAAAGAGACCCAGTACTTC.

V usage is TRBV11-2 and J usage is TRBJ2-5, with 8 bases matching TRBD2. The CDR3 is 15 residues long. V lost 3 bases and J lost 4; bases outside the gene matches: 7. CDR1 SGHAT and CDR2 FQNNGV come from the germline V gene. The CDR3 spells CASSFTRGGGETQYF. The CDR3 DNA follows: TGTGCCAGCAGCTTCACTCGGGGGGGTGGAGAGACCCAGTACTTC.